This TCR beta chain is from a study of T cells in Graves' hyperthyroidism and ophthalmopathy. Study-wide results and caveats: Clonotypes that were expanded in thyroid above 0.001 mostly appeared in blood too. Ophthalmopathy and stable hyperthyroidism were told apart by a 13 V-J model.

This clonotype was observed at least ten times. Its antigen is still unknown. Trimming stripped 0 bases from V and 3 bases from J, with 6 bases between. The germline V gene encodes CDR1 SGHNT and CDR2 YENEEA. The CDR3 covers 13 residues. Researchers took RNA transcripts and amplified the TCR beta CDR3 regions from them. A first-round RT-PCR of the TCR CDR3 used the HTBI primer set. TCRdb reprocessed the multiplex PCR reads via MiXCR and lists one record per CDR3 protein. The data contain fewer than 900,000 distinct CDR3 sequences, roughly 20% of them singletons. The sequence was collected from a woman aged 50 to 60 with Graves' hyperthyroidism that later progressed to Graves' ophthalmopathy. Sample: blood. V usage is TRBV11-3 and J usage is TRBJ2-7; D not resolved. The CDR3 sequence: CASSLESGYEQYF. The CDR3 nucleotides read TGTGCCAGCAGCTTAGAGTCGGGCTACGAGCAGTACTTC.